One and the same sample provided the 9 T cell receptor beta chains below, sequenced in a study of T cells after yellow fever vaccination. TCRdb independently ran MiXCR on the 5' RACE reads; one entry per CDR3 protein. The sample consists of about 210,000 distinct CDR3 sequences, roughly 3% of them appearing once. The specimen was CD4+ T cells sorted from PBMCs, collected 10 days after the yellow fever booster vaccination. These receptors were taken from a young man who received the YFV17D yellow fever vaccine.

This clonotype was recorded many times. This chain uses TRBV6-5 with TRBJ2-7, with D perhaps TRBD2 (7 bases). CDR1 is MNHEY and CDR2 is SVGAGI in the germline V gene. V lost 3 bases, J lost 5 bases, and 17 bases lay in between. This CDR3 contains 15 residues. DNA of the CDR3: TGTGCCAGCAGTTATTACGGGGGGCGGGTGGACGAGCAGTACTTC. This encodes CASSYYGGRVDEQYF.

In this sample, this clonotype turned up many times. For the CDR3, the DNA is TGTGCCAGCAGTTCATACGCCGAGACAGGCACCTACGAGCAGTACGTC. It encodes CASSSYAETGTYEQYV. The gene calls are TRBV6-2 or TRBV6-3 and TRBJ2-7, with D maybe TRBD1 (6 bases). CDR1 is MNHEY and CDR2 is SVGEGT in the germline V gene. Trimming took off 4 bases at V and 2 bases at J, with 18 bases between the two ends. This CDR3 contains 16 residues.

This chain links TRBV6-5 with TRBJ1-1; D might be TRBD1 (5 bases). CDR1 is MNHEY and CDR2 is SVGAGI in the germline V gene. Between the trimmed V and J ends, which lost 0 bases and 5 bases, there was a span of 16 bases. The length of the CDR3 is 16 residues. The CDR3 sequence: CASSYSPQGTLTEAFF. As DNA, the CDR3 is TGTGCCAGCAGTTACTCACCTCAGGGTACCTTAACTGAAGCTTTCTTT.

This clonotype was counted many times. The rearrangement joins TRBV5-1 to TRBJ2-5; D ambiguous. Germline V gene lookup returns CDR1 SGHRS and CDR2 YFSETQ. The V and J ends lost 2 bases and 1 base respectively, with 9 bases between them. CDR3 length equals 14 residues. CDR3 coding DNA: TGCGCCAGCAGCTTTTCCGGCTCCCAAGAGACCCAGTACTTC. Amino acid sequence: CASSFSGSQETQYF.

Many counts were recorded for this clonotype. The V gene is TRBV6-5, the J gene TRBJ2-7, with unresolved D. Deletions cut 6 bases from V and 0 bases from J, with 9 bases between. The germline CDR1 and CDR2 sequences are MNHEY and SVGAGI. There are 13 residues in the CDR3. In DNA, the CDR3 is TGTGCCAGCAGGACTCCTGGCTCCTACGAGCAGTACTTC. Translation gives CASRTPGSYEQYF.

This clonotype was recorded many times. The chain's CDR3 is CSAVPGLGPYNEQFF. The CDR3 nucleotides read TGCAGTGCTGTCCCGGGACTAGGTCCCTACAATGAGCAGTTCTTC. The chain is built from TRBV20-1 and TRBJ2-1; 8 nucleotides align to TRBD2. CDR3 size: 15 residues. Trimming removed 5 bases from V and 2 bases from J; junction bases left unmatched: 8. Germline-derived CDR1 and CDR2 are DFQATT and SNEGSKA (reference sequence).

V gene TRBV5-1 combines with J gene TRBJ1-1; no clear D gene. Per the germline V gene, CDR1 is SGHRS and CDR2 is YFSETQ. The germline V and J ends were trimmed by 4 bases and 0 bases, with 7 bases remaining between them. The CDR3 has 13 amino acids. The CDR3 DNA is TGCGCCAGCAGCCCCCAGTTGAACACTGAAGCTTTCTTT. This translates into CASSPQLNTEAFF.

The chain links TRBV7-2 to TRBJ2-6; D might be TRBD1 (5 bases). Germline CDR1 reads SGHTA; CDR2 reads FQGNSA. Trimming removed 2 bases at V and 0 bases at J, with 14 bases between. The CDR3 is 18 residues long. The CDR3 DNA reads TGTGCCAGCAGCTTACAGGGAAACACCCCCTCTGGGGCCAACGTCCTGACTTTC. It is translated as CASSLQGNTPSGANVLTF.

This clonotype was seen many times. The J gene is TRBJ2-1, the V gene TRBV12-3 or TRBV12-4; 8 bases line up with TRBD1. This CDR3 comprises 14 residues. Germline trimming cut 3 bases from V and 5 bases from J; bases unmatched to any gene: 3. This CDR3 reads CASSFRGLDNEQFF. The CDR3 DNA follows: TGTGCCAGCAGTTTCAGGGGGCTCGACAATGAGCAGTTCTTC.